This TCR beta chain emerged from a study of shared clonotypes between healthy human individuals. Study-wide background: Three plates were used per donor for CD4 naive, three for CD4 memory, two for CD8 naive and one for CD8 memory. Study results and limitations: Collection of samples was limited to blood; tissue repertoires likely differ.

The study drew its donors from healthy HIV-negative adults without recent acute infections or vaccinations. V was pared by 6 bases and J by 9 bases, with 17 bases between. The CDR3 runs 13 residues. Germline CDR1 reads LNHDA; CDR2 reads SQIVND (reference sequence). Each subset's genomic DNA was shared equally among a number of immunoSEQ plates. Measured with immunoSEQ multiplex PCR; TCRdb has only the in-frame clones, and not every one. The data hold around 700,000 clones, with roughly 70% observed a single time. This clone was detected a few times. Its cognate antigen is unknown. This TCR came from a woman aged 30 to 39 in good health. Material: memory CD4+ T cells sorted from blood. Specified subset: CD45RA-negative fraction. V usage is TRBV19 and J usage is TRBJ1-2; TRBD1 is a possible D gene (5 bases). CDR3 DNA: TGTGCCAGTAGGGGGACTTCCCGCGGGAGCTACACCTTC. This translates into CASRGTSRGSYTF.